This TCR beta chain derives from a study of cytomegalovirus exposure and HLA in healthy donors (dated by TCRdb to about 2017). As for the study more broadly: According to a later analysis, one platform produced both the roughly 120 validation repertoires and the 730 or so repertoires of the first cohort. The study aimed to test whether cataloging public T cell receptors could reveal signatures of past pathogen exposure. In addition to the first cohort of 666 subjects, a separate validation cohort of 120 different subjects was used. To predict cytomegalovirus infection status, the study brought together high-throughput TCR immunosequencing, statistical association of individual TCRs with disease status, and machine learning.

Library construction relied on the immunoSEQ multiplex PCR assay. As for how the authors treated the data: To diagnose cytomegalovirus status from the catalog of TCR beta chain sequences, a statistical classification framework was built. The table comes from immuneACCESS by way of TCRdb, which keeps in-frame sequences with V and J called. Part of the clones is missing from these tables; in studies checked, under half for an unresolved V gene and the rest for unknown reasons. The DNA was the basis for D and trimming; V, J and clone size are from that table. In this sample the table shows 110,000 to 150,000 clones, approximately 84% of which occur a single time. Together, the top ten hold 1.4% of the sample. Of note for this clone: Its antigen specificity is not known. No clone much larger than this one lies a single base away; base qualities are absent.

Separate from the approximately 700-subject first cohort, the validation cohort of about 110 subjects was the group to which the donors belonged. What the authors observed across the whole study: A total of some 180 TCR beta chains were listed by the study as associated with cytomegalovirus. The classifier was reported to diagnose cytomegalovirus status with high specificity and sensitivity in both the original and validation cohorts. Across donors, most TCR sequences were observed very rarely, whereas some public TCRs were present in many individuals. Of the cluster scores, approximately 94% were above 0 in a later analysis, which found that TCRs clustered in the first cohort also tended to co-occur in the roughly 130 validation repertoires. A later analysis lacked HLA typing for the validation cohort, so it scored co-occurrence in that cohort across all 120 repertoires. In vitro tests confirmed that a few of the cytomegalovirus-associated TCR beta chains recognize cytomegalovirus antigens. The authors suggested that the approach could potentially be generalized to other disease states and immunological phenotypes.

At the junction V is shortened by 1 base and J by 1 base; bases outside the gene matches: 5. The CDR3 goes from the cysteine to the phenylalanine over 17 residues. Only the CDR3 portion is preserved as DNA: 51 bases, with reading frame beginning at the first base. In the germline V gene, CDR1 corresponds to SGHTA and CDR2 to FQGNSA. The receptor chain draws on TRBV7-2 and TRBJ1-5, and 9 junction bases match TRBD1. The sequence was obtained from a woman under 40 in good health and CMV-seronegative. The specimen was PBMCs. The sequenced DNA: TGTGCCAGCAGCTTAGGGACAGGGGTGGTGAGCAATCAGCCCCAGCATTTT. Its translation is CASSLGTGVVSNQPQHF. The reference TRBV7-2 and TRBJ1-5 proteins fill in what lies around the CDR3, so the full variable domain reads GAGVSQSPSNKVTEKGKDVELRCDPISGHTALYWYRQSLGQGLEFLIYFQGNSAPDKSGLPSDRFSAERTGGSVSTLTIQRTQQEDSAVYLCASSLGTGVVSNQPQHFGDGTRLSIL.